This is a list of T cell receptor beta chains from one sample in a study of early T cells in non-severe SARS-CoV-2 infection. One entry per CDR3 protein, called by TCRdb with MiXCR from the 5' RACE reads. Of 70,000 or so distinct CDR3 sequences in the sample, about a tenth were seen once. This material consisted of whole blood, taken at baseline. The receptors here all came from an adult who was a healthcare worker with PCR-confirmed SARS-CoV-2 infection or an uninfected control (not recorded which). The CDR3 runs from the conserved cysteine through the conserved F or W. Each record gives: J gene, clone size, V gene, D gene, CDR3 protein, CDR3 DNA. D genes are given only for firm matches. Not every row has a clone size; where given, it reads once, few, many or a size class.

j_call: TRBJ1-1; clone_size: .; v_call: TRBV3-1; d_call: .; cdr3_aa: CASSQDGRLTEAFF; cdr3_nt: TGTGCCAGCAGCCAAGACGGGAGACTCACTGAAGCTTTCTTT
j_call: TRBJ2-4; clone_size: .; v_call: TRBV7-2; d_call: TRBD2; cdr3_aa: CASSLSGGPPNIQYF; cdr3_nt: TGTGCCAGCAGCTTGAGCGGGGGGCCGCCTAACATTCAGTACTTC
j_call: TRBJ2-6; clone_size: many; v_call: TRBV6-4; d_call: .; cdr3_aa: CASSERSGANVLTF; cdr3_nt: TGTGCCAGCAGTGAGAGGTCTGGGGCCAACGTCCTGACTTTC
j_call: TRBJ1-5; clone_size: few; v_call: TRBV12-3/TRBV12-4; d_call: .; cdr3_aa: CASSYAGTDQPQHF; cdr3_nt: TGTGCCAGCAGTTACGCAGGCACCGACCAGCCCCAGCATTTT
j_call: TRBJ2-5; clone_size: .; v_call: TRBV12-3/TRBV12-4; d_call: .; cdr3_aa: CASILQGLEETQYF; cdr3_nt: TGTGCCAGCATATTGCAGGGGCTAGAAGAGACCCAGTACTTC
j_call: TRBJ2-1; clone_size: .; v_call: TRBV13; d_call: TRBD1; cdr3_aa: CASTTGSYNEQFF; cdr3_nt: TGTGCCAGCACGACAGGGTCCTACAATGAGCAGTTCTTC
j_call: TRBJ2-7; clone_size: many; v_call: TRBV7-2; d_call: TRBD2; cdr3_aa: CASRLAGGPGYEQYF; cdr3_nt: TGTGCCAGCAGACTAGCGGGGGGCCCAGGATACGAGCAGTACTTC
j_call: TRBJ1-5; clone_size: few; v_call: TRBV20-1; d_call: .; cdr3_aa: CSARQSSQPQHF; cdr3_nt: TGCAGTGCTAGACAATCTAGTCAGCCCCAGCATTTT
j_call: TRBJ1-1; clone_size: many; v_call: TRBV5-1; d_call: TRBD1; cdr3_aa: CASSLEGRGTNTEAFF; cdr3_nt: TGCGCCAGCAGCTTGGAGGGCAGGGGGACGAACACTGAAGCTTTCTTT
j_call: TRBJ1-1; clone_size: few; v_call: TRBV12-3/TRBV12-4; d_call: TRBD1; cdr3_aa: CASSLAQRGRAFF; cdr3_nt: TGTGCCAGCAGTTTAGCGCAGAGGGGGCGAGCTTTCTTT
j_call: TRBJ2-1; clone_size: few; v_call: TRBV6-5; d_call: .; cdr3_aa: CASRTGRDEQFF; cdr3_nt: TGTGCCAGCAGGACAGGCCGGGATGAGCAGTTCTTC
j_call: TRBJ2-6; clone_size: few; v_call: TRBV21-1; d_call: .; cdr3_aa: CASTPGTGPSSGANVLTF; cdr3_nt: TGTGCCAGCACGCCCGGGACAGGGCCCAGCTCTGGGGCCAACGTCCTGACTTTC
j_call: TRBJ2-3; clone_size: many; v_call: TRBV27; d_call: .; cdr3_aa: CASSLWGSAADTQYF; cdr3_nt: TGTGCCAGCAGTTTGTGGGGGAGTGCGGCAGATACGCAGTATTTT
j_call: TRBJ1-2; clone_size: many; v_call: TRBV11-2; d_call: .; cdr3_aa: CASSLGTVYGYTF; cdr3_nt: TGTGCCAGCAGCTTAGGGACGGTATATGGCTACACCTTC
j_call: TRBJ1-1; clone_size: few; v_call: TRBV3-1; d_call: .; cdr3_aa: CASSQGSERVNTEAFF; cdr3_nt: TGTGCCAGCAGCCAGGGATCCGAAAGGGTGAACACTGAAGCTTTCTTT
j_call: TRBJ2-1; clone_size: few; v_call: TRBV14; d_call: TRBD1; cdr3_aa: CASSLLPGQVNEQFF; cdr3_nt: TGTGCCAGCAGCCTGCTCCCGGGACAGGTAAATGAGCAGTTCTTC
j_call: TRBJ2-3; clone_size: .; v_call: TRBV5-5; d_call: TRBD2; cdr3_aa: CASSHGLAGTTDTQYF; cdr3_nt: TGTGCCAGCAGTCACGGACTAGCGGGGACCACAGATACGCAGTATTTT
j_call: TRBJ1-5; clone_size: few; v_call: TRBV3-1; d_call: .; cdr3_aa: CASSQGRGRGSNQPQHF; cdr3_nt: TGTGCCAGCAGCCAAGGGCGGGGTCGGGGGAGCAATCAGCCCCAGCATTTT
j_call: TRBJ1-1; clone_size: few; v_call: TRBV20-1; d_call: .; cdr3_aa: CSASWRGVGTEAFF; cdr3_nt: TGCAGTGCTAGTTGGCGAGGGGTGGGCACTGAAGCTTTCTTT
j_call: TRBJ2-2; clone_size: many; v_call: TRBV20-1; d_call: TRBD1; cdr3_aa: CSARDSGADRYTGELFF; cdr3_nt: TGCAGTGCTAGAGATTCGGGTGCGGACAGGTACACCGGGGAGCTGTTTTTT
j_call: TRBJ1-5; clone_size: few; v_call: TRBV2; d_call: .; cdr3_aa: CASTSDSLGGQPQHF; cdr3_nt: TGTGCCAGCACTTCGGACAGTCTTGGGGGCCAGCCCCAGCATTTT
j_call: TRBJ2-5; clone_size: .; v_call: TRBV5-1; d_call: TRBD2; cdr3_aa: CASSFSSGGPQETQYF; cdr3_nt: TGCGCCAGCAGCTTCAGCAGCGGGGGGCCCCAAGAGACCCAGTACTTC
j_call: TRBJ2-7; clone_size: .; v_call: TRBV24-1; d_call: .; cdr3_aa: CATSAHRVPYEQYF; cdr3_nt: TGTGCCACCAGTGCACACAGGGTGCCCTACGAGCAGTACTTC
j_call: TRBJ2-3; clone_size: many; v_call: TRBV12-3/TRBV12-4; d_call: TRBD2; cdr3_aa: CASGWTSDTDTQYF; cdr3_nt: TGTGCCAGCGGATGGACTAGCGACACAGATACGCAGTATTTT
j_call: TRBJ2-7; clone_size: .; v_call: TRBV27; d_call: .; cdr3_aa: CASTPGTGFSYEQYF; cdr3_nt: TGTGCCAGCACCCCTGGGACCGGATTCTCCTACGAGCAGTACTTC